A single TCR beta chain is shown here with its context. What it binds is unknown. In the same sample, other DNA sequences code for this CDR3. The table came from immunoSEQ multiplex PCR; TCRdb's copy has only in-frame clones and leaves some out. The sample consists of 12,000 or so clones, about 79% of them appearing once. The data were taken from a study of cytotoxic CD8 clonotypes in ibrutinib-treated CLL. Study-level background: Samples yielded averages of 200,000 to 300,000 productive templates and some 94,000 productive rearrangements.

V lost 2 bases to trimming and J lost 2 bases; unmatched junction nucleotides: 3. The CDR3 loop spans 15 amino acids. Looked up from germline, CDR1 is MDHEN and CDR2 is SYDVKM. Overall study findings and caveats: Clonality climbed at ibrutinib response, then dropped toward baseline at progression. Baseline clonality exceeded age-matched healthy donors and tracked circulating CD8+ T-cell counts.

About 2 micrograms of genomic DNA, which was extracted from cryopreserved PBMCs, served as the material used for the TCR beta libraries. The TCR comes from a human donor with chronic lymphocytic leukemia. The source was PBMCs, collected at disease progression, from a patient treated with ibrutinib. The rearrangement uses TRBV28 and TRBJ1-5; 7 nucleotides align to TRBD1. This CDR3 is CASSLGQGGNQPQHF. The CDR3 DNA reads TGTGCCAGCAGTTTAGGCCAGGGGGGCAATCAGCCCCAGCATTTT.